This TCR beta chain was found in a study of Graves' ophthalmopathy and Graves' hyperthyroidism. Fresh peripheral blood, 10 ml, was the PBMC source. The CDR3 loop spans 13 amino acids. CDR1 ENHRY and CDR2 SYGVKD come from the germline V gene. V lost 0 bases and J 4 bases, leaving 4 bases between the germline ends. Scientists amplified the TCR beta CDR3 regions from RNA transcripts. HTBI-primed first-round RT-PCR preceded second-round multiplex PCR. TCRdb used MiXCR to reprocess the multiplex PCR reads, holding one entry per CDR3 protein. The sample yields 650,000 to 900,000 distinct CDR3 sequences, roughly 40% seen once.

The TCR originated in an adult man with Graves' ophthalmopathy. The chain recombines TRBV10-3 with TRBJ1-3; D gene uncertain. The sample taken for sequencing was peripheral blood. The CDR3 loop reads CAISESGGNTIYF. CDR3 coding DNA: TGTGCCATCAGTGAGTCAGGGGGAAACACCATATATTTT.